This passage covers 30 T cell receptor beta chains from one sample sequenced in a study of glioma-infiltrating T cells. Amplification of TCR alpha and beta CDR3 regions from RNA used iRepertoire nested multiplex PCR. A single record per CDR3 protein comes from TCRdb applying MiXCR to the multiplex PCR reads. The sample holds about 93,000 distinct CDR3 sequences, about 37% seen once. Sequencing was carried out using glioma tissue, nonneoplastic brain tissue, or PBMCs (not recorded which). These receptors all come from a human donor with low-grade glioma or glioblastoma, undergoing nonglioma brain surgery, or in good health (not recorded which).

In this sample, this clonotype turned up many times. This chain links TRBV6-2 or TRBV6-3 with TRBJ2-7, with a possible D match to TRBD1 (5 bases). V was trimmed by 8 bases and J by 1 base, leaving 15 bases between them. The CDR3 has 14 amino acids. Germline values: CDR1 MNHEY, CDR2 SVGEGT. The CDR3 nucleotides are TGTGCCAGCTTTCCTACAGGAAGTTCCTACGAGCAGTACTTC. Translating it yields CASFPTGSSYEQYF.

As to this clonotype: No conserved phenylalanine or tryptophan ends this CDR3, so it is likely a read error. V and J are TRBV28 and TRBJ1-2; D uncertain. Germline lookup yields CDR1 MDHEN and CDR2 SYDVKM. The ends were cut back, 6 bases at V and 1 base at J, with 6 bases in the middle. This CDR3 contains 12 residues. CDR3 amino acids: CASRGNNYGYTS. The CDR3 bases are TGTGCCAGCAGGGGGAATAACTATGGCTACACCTCC.

This clonotype was seen at least ten times. This chain links TRBV18 with TRBJ1-4; D uncertain. The CDR3 runs to 15 residues. Germline CDR1 is KGHSH and CDR2 is LQKENI. V lost 1 base, J lost 0 bases, and 6 bases lay in between. DNA for the CDR3: TGTGCCAGCTCACCACTTTCCTCAACTAATGAAAAACTGTTTTTT. Its translation is CASSPLSSTNEKLFF.

On this clonotype: Germline and junction disagree at one end, which may indicate a read error. This chain uses TRBV6-1 with TRBJ2-3; D possibly matches TRBD1 or TRBD2 (5 bases each). Germline CDR1 is MNHNS and CDR2 is SASEGT. The CDR3 runs to 13 residues. CDR3 region: CASGDDSTNTQYF. For the CDR3, the DNA is TGTGCCAGCGGGGACGACAGCACAAATACGCAGTATTTT.

A remark on this clonotype: One end of the junction fails to match germline, which may point to a read error. CDR3 sequence reads: CASSQDPRGWETQYF. The CDR3 DNA follows: TGCGCCAGCAGCCAAGATCCCAGGGGGTGGGAGACCCAGTACTTC. The chain combines TRBV2 with TRBJ2-5, with 7 bases matching TRBD1. This CDR3 is 15 amino acids long. Germline V gene sequence: CDR1 SNHLY, CDR2 FYNNEI.

This sequence joins TRBV19 and TRBJ2-1; D is tentatively TRBD1 or TRBD2 (5 bases each). With 6 bases removed from V and 4 bases from J, the gap between germline ends came to 16 bases. The CDR3 contains 15 residues. Germline V gene lookup returns CDR1 LNHDA and CDR2 SQIVND (reference sequence). CDR3 coding DNA: TGTGCCAGTAGCATCCCGGGACCAGGATACAATGAGCAGTTCTTC. It encodes CASSIPGPGYNEQFF.

Ten or more counts support this clonotype. The CDR3 loop reads CASLGLMNTGELFF. The CDR3 DNA follows: TGTGCCAGTTTGGGACTAATGAACACCGGGGAGCTGTTTTTT. This sequence joins TRBV7-9 and TRBJ2-2, with 7 positions matching TRBD2. Per germline, CDR1 SEHNR and CDR2 FQNEAQ (reference sequence). The CDR3 totals 14 residues. Trimming at V came to 9 bases and at J to 1 base, leaving 5 bases not matched to a gene. Complete variable domain (other parts from reference TRBV7-9 and TRBJ2-2): DTGVSQNPRHKITKRGQNVTFRCDPISEHNRLYWYRQTLGQGPEFLTYFQNEAQLEKSRLLSDRFSAERPKGSFSTLEIQRTEQGDSAMYLCASLGLMNTGELFFGEGSRLTVL.

In regard to this clonotype: A read error may account for a junction end that differs from germline. The chain combines TRBV6-6 with TRBJ1-1; D may be TRBD1 (5 bases). The germline V gene has CDR1 MNHNY and CDR2 SVGAGI (reference sequence). The CDR3 is made up of 15 amino acids. The CDR3 DNA reads as TGTGCCAGCGGTTACTCAGGGCAGTTGAACACTGAAGCTTTCTTT. Encoded protein: CASGYSGQLNTEAFF.

The sample holds many counts of this clonotype. This chain uses TRBV12-3 or TRBV12-4 with TRBJ2-7; D may be TRBD2 (5 bases). The CDR3 loop spans 12 amino acids. V shed 6 bases and J shed 2 bases, with 8 bases lying between them. In DNA, the CDR3 is TGTGCCAGCAGACACGGGACCTACGAGCAGTACTTC. It yields the protein CASRHGTYEQYF.

Points on this clonotype: This may be a read error, as it is one base from a much larger clone. V gene TRBV12-3 or TRBV12-4 combines with J gene TRBJ2-7; D not resolved. This CDR3 spans 12 amino acids. V dropped 8 bases and J dropped 4 bases, with 12 bases sitting between them. This CDR3 reads CASGSSAYEQYF. CDR3 in DNA: TGTGCCAGCGGAAGTAGTGCGTACGAGCAGTACTTC.

As to this clonotype: This could be a read error, since a much larger clone is one nucleotide away. The rearrangement joins TRBV11-2 to TRBJ1-3; no reliable D call. This CDR3 comprises 13 residues. CDR1 SGHAT and CDR2 FQNNGV come from the germline V gene. V was shortened by 5 bases and J by 4 bases, with 9 bases between the two germline ends. The CDR3 bases are TGTGCCAGCAGCCGAGATCCCGGAAACACCATATATTTT. Translation gives CASSRDPGNTIYF.

Relative to its sample, this clonotype is medium-sized. The DNA for the CDR3 is TGTGCCAGCAGCACGTTTGGAACCGGGGAGCTGTTTTTT. Its protein is CASSTFGTGELFF. The chain employs TRBV6-2 or TRBV6-3 and TRBJ2-2; D gene unclear. V lost 6 bases and J lost 5, with 10 bases in between. The CDR3 extends over 13 amino acids. Germline CDR1 reads MNHEY; CDR2 reads SVGEGT.

On this clonotype: This could be a read error, since a much larger clone is one nucleotide away. The chain couples TRBV27 to TRBJ2-5, with TRBD2 matching over 7 bases. From germline, CDR1 is MNHEY and CDR2 SMNVEV (reference sequence). This CDR3 is 14 amino acids long. DNA for the CDR3: TGTGCCAGCACTTTAGAGCGGGGCTACGAGACCCAGTACTTC. Protein product: CASTLERGYETQYF.

At least ten counts were recorded for this clonotype. The V call is TRBV4-1, the J call TRBJ2-3, with 7 bases aligning to TRBD2. From germline, CDR1 is MGHRA and CDR2 YSYEKL. Trimming at V came to 0 bases and at J to 1 base, leaving 4 bases not matched to a gene. This CDR3 contains 16 residues. CDR3 protein: CASSQDGAGGTDTQYF. The CDR3 region has the DNA TGCGCCAGCAGCCAAGATGGCGCGGGGGGCACAGATACGCAGTATTTT.

This chain uses TRBV7-6 with TRBJ2-7; TRBD2 might be the D (7 bases). The CDR3 totals 13 residues. Germline lookup yields CDR1 SGHVS and CDR2 FNYEAQ. The V and J ends lost 6 bases and 6 bases respectively, with 15 bases between them. CDR3 DNA sequence: TGTGCCAGCAGTCCCCCGGGGGGCGGCGAGCAGTACTTC. The encoded protein is CASSPPGGGEQYF.

Notes on this clonotype: This may stem from a read error, because a much larger clone lies one nucleotide away. This sequence joins TRBV5-8 and TRBJ1-2, with D perhaps matching TRBD1 (6 bases). Trimming took off 5 bases at V and 0 bases at J, with 14 bases between the two ends. CDR3 length equals 15 residues. In germline, CDR1 is SGHTS, CDR2 YDEGEE. For the CDR3, the DNA is TGTGCCAGCAGGTTTTGGGACACAGCTAACTATGGCTACACCTTC. Its translation: CASRFWDTANYGYTF.

This clonotype was seen ten or more times. J is TRBJ2-1 and V is TRBV11-3; 10 nucleotides line up with TRBD2. CDR1 and CDR2 (germline): SGHNT, YENEEA. With V trimmed by 0 bases and J by 5 bases, 7 bases remained unmatched. The CDR3 extends over 17 amino acids. In DNA, the CDR3 is TGTGCCAGCAGCTTAGATCGGCTAGCGGGAGTAGACAATGAGCAGTTCTTC. As protein: CASSLDRLAGVDNEQFF. The whole variable domain, filled in from reference TRBV11-3 and TRBJ2-1, reads EAGVVQSPRYKIIEKKQPVAFWCNPISGHNTLYWYLQNLGQGPELLIRYENEEAVDDSQLPKDRFSAERLKGVDSTLKIQPAELGDSAVYLCASSLDRLAGVDNEQFFGPGTRLTVL.

This chain links TRBV11-2 with TRBJ2-2, with TRBD2 as a possible D gene (5 bases). The CDR3 consists of 16 residues. V lost 3 bases and J 1 base, leaving 12 bases between the germline ends. CDR1 is SGHAT, CDR2 FQNNGV, per germline. CDR3 loop: CASSFRAEVNTGELFF. Written as DNA, the CDR3 is TGTGCCAGCAGCTTCAGAGCGGAGGTGAACACCGGGGAGCTGTTTTTT. Full variable domain (remainder filled in from reference TRBV11-2 and TRBJ2-2): EAGVAQSPRYKIIEKRQSVAFWCNPISGHATLYWYQQILGQGPKLLIQFQNNGVVDDSQLPKDRFSAERLKGVDSTLKIQPAKLEDSAVYLCASSFRAEVNTGELFFGEGSRLTVL.

This clonotype showed up just a few times. This chain connects TRBV29-1 to TRBJ2-1; 8 bases line up with TRBD1. The CDR3 runs to 14 residues. Germline trimming cut 7 bases from V and 2 bases from J; bases unmatched to any gene: 7. The V gene's germline CDR1 is SQVTM and CDR2 ANQGSEA. CDR3 DNA: TGCAGCGCGAGTGGACAGGGAACCTACAATGAGCAGTTCTTC. The encoded protein is CSASGQGTYNEQFF.

The V and J genes are TRBV7-9 and TRBJ1-6; D is possibly TRBD1 (6 bases). The V end lost 5 bases, the J end lost 12 bases, and 17 bases lay between the germline ends. Germline V CDR1 and CDR2: SEHNR, FQNEAQ (reference sequence). CDR3 length equals 14 residues. CDR3 DNA sequence: TGTGCCAGCAGCCTCGGACAGAGAGATTTACCCCTCCACTTT. The encoded protein is CASSLGQRDLPLHF.

A word on this clonotype: This is likely a read error, given that the CDR3 carries no conserved phenylalanine or tryptophan at its end. CDR3 DNA: TGTGCCAGCAGGTACGCCAGGACAGGAACCTACGAGCAGTACGGC. It encodes CASRYARTGTYEQYG. The chain couples TRBV27 to TRBJ2-7; TRBD1 aligns across 7 bases. Germline V gene sequence: CDR1 MNHEY, CDR2 SMNVEV (reference sequence). The V gene end was trimmed by 6 bases and the J gene end by 2 bases; junction bases not matched to a gene: 10. CDR3 length: 15 residues.

Concerning this clonotype: A much larger clone is a single base away; this may be a read error. The chain employs TRBV20-1 and TRBJ2-1, with D tentatively TRBD1 (6 bases). Germline loops: CDR1 DFQATT, CDR2 SNEGSKA (reference sequence). The CDR3 loop spans 16 amino acids. The CDR3 nucleotides read TGCAGTGCCGCAACGTCGCTGGGGGCGATATACAATGAGCAGTCCTTC. This translates into CSAATSLGAIYNEQSF.

This clonotype was detected once. Just one base apart from a much larger clone, this may be a read error. The genes are TRBV14 and TRBJ2-1, with TRBD2 as a possible D gene (6 bases). Germline values: CDR1 SGHDN, CDR2 FVKESK. The CDR3 is 18 amino acids. For the CDR3, the DNA is TGTGCCAGCAGCCAGGGTTTCGGGACGGGAGTTACCTACAATAAGCAGTTCTTC. Encoded protein: CASSQGFGTGVTYNKQFF.

This clonotype was found many times. The rearrangement uses TRBV11-2 and TRBJ2-3; 8 bases map to TRBD1. Germline trimming cut 4 bases from V and 2 bases from J; bases unmatched to any gene: 5. This CDR3 region has 15 residues. Germline V gene data show CDR1 as SGHAT and CDR2 as FQNNGV. The CDR3 DNA follows: TGTGCCAGCAGCTCCCGGACAGGGACCACAGATACGCAGTATTTT. It yields the protein CASSSRTGTTDTQYF.

This clonotype occurred many times. V is TRBV20-1 and J is TRBJ2-7; D is ambiguous. Per germline, CDR1 DFQATT and CDR2 SNEGSKA (reference sequence). Between the trimmed V and J ends, which lost 5 bases and 0 bases, there was a span of 14 bases. The CDR3 length is 14 residues. CDR3 nucleotide sequence: TGCAGTGCTCTCCCCCAGGTTAGCTCCTACGAGCAGTACTTC. As protein: CSALPQVSSYEQYF.

This clonotype appeared a few times. V and J are TRBV5-1 and TRBJ2-1; maybe TRBD2 (6 bases). The CDR3 consists of 15 residues. Per the germline V gene, CDR1 is SGHRS and CDR2 is YFSETQ. The V gene lost 3 bases and the J gene lost 4 bases, with 14 bases spanning the gap. CDR3 DNA: TGCGCCAGCAGCTACCGACTAGTAGCTTACAATGAGCAGTTCTTC. Protein sequence: CASSYRLVAYNEQFF. The whole variable domain, remainder taken from reference TRBV5-1 and TRBJ2-1, is KAGVTQTPRYLIKTRGQQVTLSCSPISGHRSVSWYQQTPGQGLQFLFEYFSETQRNKGNFPGRFSGRQFSNSRSEMNVSTLELGDSALYLCASSYRLVAYNEQFFGPGTRLTVL.

This clonotype was detected once. The genes are TRBV19 and TRBJ1-5, with a tentative D call TRBD1 (5 bases). CDR3 length: 14 amino acids. V lost 5 bases and J lost 6, with 14 bases in between. Germline V gene sequence: CDR1 LNHDA, CDR2 SQIVND (reference sequence). The CDR3 protein is CASSYQGYGQPQHF. Here the CDR3 DNA reads TGTGCCAGTAGTTACCAGGGATACGGTCAGCCCCAGCATTTT.

This clonotype appeared many times. J is TRBJ2-3 and V is TRBV6-2 or TRBV6-3; D is unclear. Germline CDR1 MNHEY, CDR2 SVGEGT. The ends were cut back, 3 bases at V and 4 bases at J, with 5 bases in the middle. This CDR3 is 12 amino acids long. CDR3 nucleotides: TGTGCCAGCAGTTATCCTTCAGATACGCAGTATTTT. This sequence encodes CASSYPSDTQYF.

This clonotype was seen many times. The genes are TRBV11-2 and TRBJ2-5; 9 nucleotides align to TRBD2. The junction had 3 bases not matched to a gene; V was cut back by 6 bases and J by 4 bases. In germline, CDR1 is SGHAT, CDR2 FQNNGV. The CDR3 contains 13 residues. DNA for the CDR3: TGTGCCAGCAGTAAAGCGGGGGGAGAGACCCAGTACTTC. Its protein is CASSKAGGETQYF.

This clonotype was counted ten times or more. The J gene is TRBJ2-1, the V gene TRBV19, with D hard to call. The germline V gene encodes CDR1 LNHDA and CDR2 SQIVND (reference sequence). Trimming cost V 7 bases and J 6 bases, with 19 bases left between them. The CDR3 has 15 amino acids. The CDR3: CASKIVGSLGNEQFF. Here the CDR3 DNA reads TGTGCCAGTAAGATTGTTGGGTCTCTCGGCAATGAGCAGTTCTTC.